These 25 T cell receptor beta chains were all obtained from the same sample, sequenced in a study of blood T cell repertoires in COVID-19. TCRdb keeps only in-frame clones here, not all; method: immunoSEQ multiplex PCR. The table has roughly 53,000 clones, 75% to 80% seen once. The sequenced sample was peripheral blood. The origin of the receptors is a man in his forties or fifties with active or convalescent COVID-19.

V gene TRBV5-1 combines with J gene TRBJ1-2, with D perhaps TRBD1 (5 bases). CDR1 is SGHRS and CDR2 is YFSETQ in the germline V gene. Trimming removed 2 bases from V and 1 base from J, with 6 bases in between. The CDR3 totals 13 residues. CDR3 in amino acids: CASSLGVNYGYTF. CDR3 in DNA: TGCGCCAGCAGCTTAGGGGTTAACTATGGCTACACCTTC.

This chain links TRBV9 with TRBJ2-3; TRBD2 agrees at 12 bases. V was clipped by 9 bases and J by 5 bases; unmatched bases: 7. The CDR3 extends over 14 amino acids. Germline-derived CDR1 and CDR2 are SGDLS and YYNGEE. CDR3 sequence (DNA): TGTGCCACTAAGCCGGGACTAGCGGGAGATACGCAGTATTTT. It encodes CATKPGLAGDTQYF. Complete variable domain (other parts from reference TRBV9 and TRBJ2-3): DSGVTQTPKHLITATGQRVTLRCSPRSGDLSVYWYQQSLDQGLQFLIQYYNGEERAKGNILERFSAQQFPDLHSELNLSSLELGDSALYFCATKPGLAGDTQYFGPGTRLTVL.

CDR3 in amino acids: CASSRGQAINQPQHF. The CDR3 DNA is TGTGCCAGTAGTCGGGGACAGGCCATCAATCAGCCCCAGCATTTT. V usage is TRBV19 and J usage is TRBJ1-5, with 8 bases matching TRBD1. Germline loops: CDR1 LNHDA, CDR2 SQIVND (reference sequence). The ends lost 5 bases at V and 3 bases at J; junction bases unmatched: 6. The CDR3 has 15 residues.

The V and J genes are TRBV19 and TRBJ1-6; the D gene is possibly TRBD1 (6 bases). The CDR3 spans 15 residues. Deletions cut 8 bases from V and 10 bases from J, with 21 bases between. Looked up from germline, CDR1 is LNHDA and CDR2 is SQIVND (reference sequence). CDR3 loop: CASGTTGYQGSPLHF. The CDR3 bases are TGTGCCAGTGGTACAACAGGGTACCAGGGATCACCCCTCCACTTT. Full variable domain (rest looked up from reference TRBV19 and TRBJ1-6): DGGITQSPKYLFRKEGQNVTLSCEQNLNHDAMYWYRQDPGQGLRLIYYSQIVNDFQKGDIAEGYSVSREKKESFPLTVTSAQKNPTAFYLCASGTTGYQGSPLHFGNGTRLTVT.

The V call is TRBV27, the J call TRBJ2-7; 8 bases align to TRBD1. CDR1 MNHEY and CDR2 SMNVEV come from the germline V gene (reference sequence). The CDR3 totals 15 residues. The junction had 9 bases not matched to a gene; V was cut back by 8 bases and J by 0 bases. The CDR3 region has the DNA TGTGCCAGCGGACCTACAGGGGGAGCCTCCTACGAGCAGTACTTC. It yields the protein CASGPTGGASYEQYF.

This chain connects TRBV5-5 to TRBJ1-6; D is uncertain. Germline V lookup: CDR1 SGHKS, CDR2 YYEKEE (reference sequence). The ends were cut back, 2 bases at V and 8 bases at J, with 8 bases in the middle. The CDR3 runs to 13 residues. The CDR3, as DNA: TGTGCCAGCAGCTTCCGCCGGGATTCACCCCTCCACTTT. Encoded protein: CASSFRRDSPLHF.

The chain recombines TRBV19 with TRBJ1-1; D is perhaps TRBD1 (6 bases). The CDR3 is 13 amino acids. CDR1 and CDR2 (germline): LNHDA, SQIVND (reference sequence). Trimming pared 7 bases from V and 4 bases from J, leaving 13 bases between. DNA of the CDR3: TGTGCCAGTACTATCAGGGGCACCACTGAAGCTTTCTTT. It specifies CASTIRGTTEAFF.

This clone was seen a single time. The chain uses TRBV5-1 and TRBJ1-3; D is unclear. The CDR3 extends over 15 amino acids. From germline, CDR1 is SGHRS and CDR2 YFSETQ. V dropped 0 bases and J dropped 0 bases, with 7 bases sitting between them. The CDR3, as DNA: TGCGCCAGCAGCTTGGAAGTCAGCTCTGGAAACACCATATATTTT. It codes for CASSLEVSSGNTIYF.

In its sample, this clone was seen a few times. The chain couples TRBV7-8 to TRBJ1-5; D may be TRBD1 (6 bases). Trimming left V 3 bases short and J 0 bases short, with 9 bases between. The CDR3 sequence is 15 residues long. Germline values: CDR1 SGHVS, CDR2 FQNEAQ. CDR3 sequence reads: CASSFGQTSNQPQHF. The CDR3 nucleotides read TGTGCCAGCAGCTTTGGACAGACTAGCAATCAGCCCCAGCATTTT.

A few counts support this clone. The chain has TRBV4-1 and TRBJ1-5; D gene uncertain. Trimming stripped 3 bases from V and 4 bases from J, with 16 bases between. This CDR3 spans 16 amino acids. Looked up from germline, CDR1 is MGHRA and CDR2 is YSYEKL. The CDR3 region has the DNA TGCGCCAGCAGCCAGCCCTCGACTCCGGTGAATCAGCCCCAGCATTTT. This gives the protein CASSQPSTPVNQPQHF.

This clone was detected only once. The rearrangement links TRBV30 to TRBJ2-7; 9 nucleotides align to TRBD2. The germline CDR1 and CDR2 sequences are GTSNPN and SVGIG (reference sequence). Losses at the gene ends were 0 bases for V and 1 base for J; bases not matched to a gene: 13. The CDR3 loop spans 18 amino acids. The CDR3 is CAWSVAGGNQFLSYEQYF. The CDR3 DNA reads as TGTGCCTGGAGTGTTGCGGGAGGGAATCAGTTCTTGTCCTACGAGCAGTACTTC. Filled out from reference TRBV30 and TRBJ2-7, the complete variable domain reads SQTIHQWPATLVQPVGSPLSLECTVEGTSNPNLYWYRQAAGRGLQLLFYSVGIGQISSEVPQNLSASRPQDRQFILSSKKLLLSDSGFYLCAWSVAGGNQFLSYEQYFGPGTRLTVT.

The chain links TRBV11-2 to TRBJ2-5; possibly TRBD2 for D (5 bases). The germline V gene has CDR1 SGHAT and CDR2 FQNNGV. V was pared by 5 bases and J by 2 bases, with 15 bases between. The CDR3 loop spans 15 amino acids. DNA of the CDR3: TGTGCCAGCAGCCGCCCCCGCGGGCTACAAGAGACCCAGTACTTC. Translating gives CASSRPRGLQETQYF.

V is TRBV30 and J is TRBJ1-1; 7 nucleotides line up with TRBD1. CDR3 length equals 15 residues. V was clipped by 2 bases and J by 4 bases; unmatched bases: 10. CDR1 is GTSNPN and CDR2 is SVGIG in the germline V gene (reference sequence). This CDR3 reads CAWSWKGAVGTEAFF. The CDR3 coding sequence is TGTGCCTGGAGTTGGAAGGGGGCGGTCGGCACTGAAGCTTTCTTT.

This clone was seen only a few times. The chain links TRBV4-1 to TRBJ1-2; no clear D. Germline CDR1 reads MGHRA; CDR2 reads YSYEKL. Trimming took 0 bases from V and 3 from J, leaving 11 bases between them. CDR3 length equals 15 residues. The CDR3 here is CASSQDPGLDYGYTF. DNA of the CDR3: TGCGCCAGCAGCCAAGATCCTGGGCTGGACTATGGCTACACCTTC.

This chain joins TRBV11-3 and TRBJ2-1, with TRBD2 matching 7 bases. CDR1 is SGHNT, CDR2 YENEEA, per germline. Trimming removed 0 bases from V and 9 bases from J; junction bases left unmatched: 8. The CDR3 is 15 residues long. The chain's CDR3 is CASSLEAGVRSEQFF. The DNA for the CDR3 is TGTGCCAGCAGCTTAGAGGCGGGAGTGAGGAGTGAGCAGTTCTTC.

This chain uses TRBV25-1 with TRBJ2-7, with 8 bases aligning to TRBD1. V was pared by 4 bases and J by 5 bases, with 4 bases of the junction left unmatched. The CDR3 has 13 amino acids. Germline loops: CDR1 MGHDK, CDR2 SYGVNS. The CDR3 DNA is TGTGCCAGCAGTGTGACAGGGGTCGACGAGCAGTACTTC. This translates into CASSVTGVDEQYF.

This clone was found once. This chain connects TRBV3-1 (or the pseudogene TRBV3-2) to TRBJ2-7; 8 nucleotides agree with TRBD1. The CDR3 spans 15 residues. Germline V lookup: CDR1 LGHDT, CDR2 YNNKEL (reference sequence). With 1 base clipped from V and 7 bases from J, the junction kept 9 bases outside the gene matches. This CDR3 reads CASSQAGGLTREQYF. CDR3 nucleotide sequence: TGTGCCAGCAGCCAAGCAGGGGGCCTAACCAGGGAGCAGTACTTC.

The chain uses TRBV19 and TRBJ2-2; 7 bases match TRBD2. With 2 bases clipped from V and 7 bases from J, the junction kept 7 bases outside the gene matches. CDR1 LNHDA and CDR2 SQIVND come from the germline V gene (reference sequence). This CDR3 has 15 residues. CDR3 protein: CASSITAGDRGELFF. DNA of the CDR3: TGTGCCAGTAGTATAACGGCGGGAGATCGCGGGGAGCTGTTTTTT.

This sequence joins TRBV3-1 (or the pseudogene TRBV3-2) and TRBJ2-7; the D gene is possibly TRBD1 (6 bases). With 5 bases removed from V and 2 bases from J, the gap between germline ends came to 16 bases. The length of the CDR3 is 15 residues. CDR1 is LGHDT and CDR2 is YNNKEL in the germline V gene (reference sequence). CDR3 protein: CASSLGGQWPYEQYF. Written as DNA, the CDR3 is TGTGCCAGCAGCTTGGGTGGACAGTGGCCCTACGAGCAGTACTTC.

The chain couples TRBV2 to TRBJ1-2; TRBD1 agrees at 9 bases. V lost 6 bases, J lost 7 bases, and 3 bases stayed unmatched. Germline lookup yields CDR1 SNHLY and CDR2 FYNNEI. CDR3 length: 12 amino acids. This chain's CDR3 is CASSLTGGGYTF. The CDR3 DNA is TGTGCCAGCAGCTTGACAGGGGGTGGCTACACCTTC. The complete variable domain, with remaining parts taken from reference TRBV2 and TRBJ1-2, reads EPEVTQTPSHQVTQMGQEVILRCVPISNHLYFYWYRQILGQKVEFLVSFYNNEISEKSEIFDDQFSVERPDGSNFTLKIRSTKLEDSAMYFCASSLTGGGYTFGSGTRLTVV.

The V call is TRBV29-1, the J call TRBJ2-7; no definite D call. Germline CDR1 and CDR2: SQVTM and ANQGSEA. There are 11 residues in the CDR3. Trimming took 3 bases from V and 2 from J, leaving 5 bases between them. CDR3 nucleotides: TGCAGCGTTGACATTGCCTACGAGCAGTACTTC. It specifies CSVDIAYEQYF.

The genes are TRBV29-1 and TRBJ2-3; 10 nucleotides match TRBD2. Germline V lookup: CDR1 SQVTM, CDR2 ANQGSEA. J gave up 5 bases and V 6 bases, and 11 bases lay outside the gene matches. The CDR3 has 15 residues. CDR3 sequence reads: CSVAGSGGAEDTQYF. The CDR3 coding sequence is TGCAGCGTCGCAGGGAGCGGGGGGGCCGAAGATACGCAGTATTTT.

This clone was picked up a small number of times. This chain uses TRBV7-8 with TRBJ2-1; no definite D call. Deletions cut 5 bases from V and 8 bases from J, with 16 bases between. Germline CDR1 SGHVS, CDR2 FQNEAQ. The CDR3 covers 14 residues. The CDR3 spells CASSLPFEVYEQFF. In nucleotides, the CDR3 is TGTGCCAGCAGCCTCCCGTTCGAGGTTTATGAGCAGTTCTTC.

The V and J genes are TRBV12-3 or TRBV12-4 and TRBJ2-5; D might be TRBD1 (6 bases). Trimming pared 4 bases from V and 4 bases from J, leaving 10 bases between. The CDR3 runs to 13 residues. CDR3 nucleotide sequence: TGTGCCAGCAGTTGGGGGACACGAGAGACCCAGTACTTC. It is translated as CASSWGTRETQYF.

The rearrangement uses TRBV6-4 and TRBJ2-3; D possibly corresponds to TRBD1 (6 bases). The V end was cut by 4 bases, the J end by 6 bases, with 11 bases between. The CDR3 covers 13 residues. Germline V gives CDR1 MRHNA, CDR2 SNTAGT. The CDR3 reads CASSGQGKDTQYF. The CDR3 DNA reads TGTGCCAGCAGTGGTCAGGGGAAGGATACGCAGTATTTT.